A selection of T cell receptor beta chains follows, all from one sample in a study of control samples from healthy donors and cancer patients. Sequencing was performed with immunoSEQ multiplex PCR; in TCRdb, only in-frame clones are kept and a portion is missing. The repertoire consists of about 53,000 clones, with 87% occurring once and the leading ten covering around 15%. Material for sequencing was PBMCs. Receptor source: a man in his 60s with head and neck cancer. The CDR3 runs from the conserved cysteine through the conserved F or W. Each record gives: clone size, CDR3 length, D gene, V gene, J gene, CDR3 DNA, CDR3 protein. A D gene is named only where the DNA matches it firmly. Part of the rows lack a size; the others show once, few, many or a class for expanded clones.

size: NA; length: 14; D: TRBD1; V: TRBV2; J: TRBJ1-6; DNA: TGTGCCAGCAGTGAAGACAGGGGATATTCACCCCTCCACTTT; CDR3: CASSEDRGYSPLHF
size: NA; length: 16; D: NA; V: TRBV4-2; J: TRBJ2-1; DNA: TGTGCCAGCAGCCAAGATCCCGGGGGACAGATAAATGAGCAGTTCTTC; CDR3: CASSQDPGGQINEQFF
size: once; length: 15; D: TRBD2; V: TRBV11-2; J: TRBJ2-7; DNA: TGTGCCAGCAGCCAAGGGGGAGCGGGAGTGAACGAGCAGTACTTC; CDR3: CASSQGGAGVNEQYF
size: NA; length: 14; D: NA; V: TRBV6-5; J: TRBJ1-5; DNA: TGTGCCAGCAGTCATGGGACACGGGATCAGCCCCAGCATTTT; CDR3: CASSHGTRDQPQHF
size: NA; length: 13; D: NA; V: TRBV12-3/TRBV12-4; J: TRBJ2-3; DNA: TGTGCCAGCAGTTCCGGAAACTTTAATCCGCAGTATTTT; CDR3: CASSSGNFNPQYF
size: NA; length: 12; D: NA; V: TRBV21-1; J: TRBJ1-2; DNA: TGTGCCAGCAGCAAAGGATCGCATGGCTACACCTTC; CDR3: CASSKGSHGYTF
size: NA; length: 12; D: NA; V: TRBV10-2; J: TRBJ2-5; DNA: TGCGCCAGCCGTGACGGAGGAGGGACCCAGTACTTC; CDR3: CASRDGGGTQYF
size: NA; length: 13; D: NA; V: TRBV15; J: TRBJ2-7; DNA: TGTGCCACCAGTGAAATGGGTTCCTACGAGCAGTACTTC; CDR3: CATSEMGSYEQYF
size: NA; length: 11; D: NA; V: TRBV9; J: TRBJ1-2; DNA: TGTGCCAGCAGCGATAACTATGGCTACACCTTC; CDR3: CASSDNYGYTF
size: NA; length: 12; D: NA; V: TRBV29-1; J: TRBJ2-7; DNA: TGCAGCGTTGAATCGCAGTCCTACGAGCAGTACTTC; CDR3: CSVESQSYEQYF
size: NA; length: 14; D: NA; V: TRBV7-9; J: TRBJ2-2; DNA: TGTGCCAGCAGCCAGGACAGTCACACCGGGGAGCTGTTTTTT; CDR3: CASSQDSHTGELFF
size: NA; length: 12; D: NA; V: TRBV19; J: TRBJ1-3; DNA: TGTGCCGCCGGGGGTCTTGGAAACACCATATATTTT; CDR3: CAAGGLGNTIYF
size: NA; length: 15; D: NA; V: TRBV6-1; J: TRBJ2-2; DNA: TGTGCCAGCAGTGAATCTAGACTATTCACCGGGGAGCTGTTTTTT; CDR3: CASSESRLFTGELFF
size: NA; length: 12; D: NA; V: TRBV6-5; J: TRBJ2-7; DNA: TGTGCCGTTAGGACTGGATCCTACGAGCAGTACTTC; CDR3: CAVRTGSYEQYF
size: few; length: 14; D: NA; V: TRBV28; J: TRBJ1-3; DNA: TGTGCCACCAAAAGGGGGGGGGCTGGAAACACCATATATTTT; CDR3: CATKRGGAGNTIYF
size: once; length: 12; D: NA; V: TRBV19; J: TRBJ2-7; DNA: TGTGCCAGTAGTATAAAGGGCTACGAGCAGTACTTC; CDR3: CASSIKGYEQYF
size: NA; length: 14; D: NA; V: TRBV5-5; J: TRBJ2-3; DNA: TGTGCCAGCAGCCGGGACACTAGCACAGATACGCAGTATTTT; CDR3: CASSRDTSTDTQYF
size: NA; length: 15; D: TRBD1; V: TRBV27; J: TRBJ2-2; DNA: TGTGCCAGCAGTTCTCCGGGACAGGGGACCGGGGAGCTGTTTTTT; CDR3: CASSSPGQGTGELFF
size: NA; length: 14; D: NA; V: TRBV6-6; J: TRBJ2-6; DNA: TGTGCCAGCAGTTCGGGGATTGGGGCCAACGTCCTGACTTTC; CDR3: CASSSGIGANVLTF
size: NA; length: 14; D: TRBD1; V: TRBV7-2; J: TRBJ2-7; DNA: TGTGCCAGCAGCTTCCGACAGGGCTCCTACGAGCAGTACTTC; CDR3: CASSFRQGSYEQYF
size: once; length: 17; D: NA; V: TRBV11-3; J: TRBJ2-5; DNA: TGTGCCAGCAGCTTATACTCCCCCCCCATACCTGGAGAGACCCAGTACTTC; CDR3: CASSLYSPPIPGETQYF
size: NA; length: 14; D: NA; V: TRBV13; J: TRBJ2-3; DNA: TGTGCCAGCAGCTCCCCTCGGAGCCCAGATACGCAGTATTTT; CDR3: CASSSPRSPDTQYF